This T cell receptor (beta chain) was recorded in a study of shared clonotypes between healthy human individuals. On the study more broadly: Per donor, three plates held CD4 naive cells, three held CD4 memory, two held CD8 naive and one held CD8 memory.

Study outcomes and limitations: In contrast to clonotypes shared by all four donors, non-shared clonotypes had lower generation probabilities.

Details on this clone: The antigen remains undetermined.

V was clipped by 4 bases and J by 5 bases; unmatched bases: 13. The CDR3 is 16 residues long. Germline assignment: CDR1 SEHNR and CDR2 FQNEAQ (reference sequence). Naive CD8 cells, CD45RO-negative and positively selected for CCR7, excluded terminally differentiated effector memory CD45RA+ cells. Replicate PCRs run on sorted subsets employed around 200 ng DNA, 30,000 to 35,000 T cell genomes. The repertoire was sequenced with immunoSEQ multiplex PCR; TCRdb's copy has only in-frame clones and lacks some. This sample has some 2,000,000 clones, with about 95% found just once. This sequence joins TRBV7-9 and TRBJ2-7; the match to TRBD2 covers 8 bases. The clonotype was recovered from a man between 18 and 35 years old in good health. Sequencing was carried out using naive CD8+ T cells sorted from blood. For the CDR3, the DNA is TGTGCCAGCAGCTCACCCCCCCAGCGGGAGTTCCACGAGCAGTACTTC. The encoded protein is CASSSPPQREFHEQYF. Using reference TRBV7-9 and TRBJ2-7 for the parts outside the CDR3, the full variable domain is DTGVSQNPRHKITKRGQNVTFRCDPISEHNRLYWYRQTLGQGPEFLTYFQNEAQLEKSRLLSDRFSAERPKGSFSTLEIQRTEQGDSAMYLCASSSPPQREFHEQYFGPGTRLTVT.